This T cell receptor (beta chain) was profiled in a study of blood T cell repertoires in COVID-19. CDR1 and CDR2 (germline): SGHAT, FQNNGV. This CDR3 region has 12 residues. V was shortened by 10 bases and J by 9 bases, with 16 bases between the two germline ends. Two negative PCRs, clearance, or symptom resolution were required of recovered Cohort 3 donors. Profiled with immunoSEQ multiplex PCR; TCRdb holds only in-frame clones, not every one. The top ten clones hold about 8.8% of a sample with some 200,000 clones, more than 70% of them seen once. The clonotype originates from a woman aged 18-29 years who had recovered from COVID-19. J is TRBJ2-1 and V is TRBV11-2; a weak D match, TRBD2 (6 bases). The specimen sequenced was PBMCs or T cells enriched from blood (not recorded which). As DNA, the CDR3 is TGTGCCACCATGGTGGGGGGAGGTGAGCAGTTCTTC. It translates to CATMVGGGEQFF.